The present entry profiles one T cell receptor (beta chain) with its context. This sample was taken from a study of shared clonotypes between healthy human individuals. The germline V gene encodes CDR1 MNHEY and CDR2 SMNVEV (reference sequence). CDR3 length: 13 amino acids. V was cut by 5 bases and J by 4 bases, with 8 bases left in between. Libraries were prepared by immunoSEQ multiplex PCR; TCRdb keeps only in-frame clonotypes and omits some of them. The repertoire holds 170,000 or so clones, about 66% seen once, with roughly a tenth in the top ten. V is TRBV27 and J is TRBJ2-2; D perhaps matches TRBD2 (5 bases). Specimen: memory CD4+ T cells sorted from blood. Indicated subset: CD45RA-negative fraction. The receptor comes from a man aged 30 to 39 in good health. In DNA, the CDR3 is TGTGCCAGCAGTCAAAGCGGCACCGGGGAGCTGTTTTTT. Amino acid sequence: CASSQSGTGELFF.